The rows below give T cell receptor beta chains drawn from one sample of a study of blood T cell repertoires in COVID-19. Only in-frame clones appear in the TCRdb table, and some are missing; sequencing was by immunoSEQ multiplex PCR. The sample records 220,000 or so clones, about 89% being singletons. Sequencing used peripheral blood. The receptor set was obtained from a man aged 60 to 69 who had recovered from COVID-19. The CDR3 runs from the conserved cysteine through the conserved F or W. D genes are given only for firm matches. The listing skips clone size in some rows; elsewhere it reads once, few, many or a size class.

V gene	clone size	J gene	D gene	CDR3 protein	CDR3 DNA
TRBV5-1	NA	TRBJ2-1	TRBD2	CASSFGGSSYNEQFF	TGCGCCAGCAGCTTTGGCGGGAGCTCCTACAATGAGCAGTTCTTC
TRBV19	NA	TRBJ2-1	TRBD2	CASSIDGLAGQSSYNEQFF	TGTGCCAGTAGTATAGATGGACTAGCGGGACAGAGCTCCTACAATGAGCAGTTCTTC
TRBV19	NA	TRBJ2-1	TRBD2	CASSVGGTGEQFF	TGTGCCAGTAGCGTCGGGGGGACGGGTGAGCAGTTCTTC
TRBV19	NA	TRBJ2-1	TRBD1	CASRDRGNYNEQFF	TGTGCCAGTAGGGACAGGGGAAACTACAATGAGCAGTTCTTC
TRBV14	once	TRBJ2-5	NA	CASSFEVLFRGETQYF	TGTGCCAGCAGCTTCGAGGTTCTTTTTAGGGGAGAGACCCAGTACTTC
TRBV2	NA	TRBJ1-1	NA	CASSEARVGSVLDTEAFF	TGTGCCAGCAGTGAAGCGCGGGTGGGCTCAGTACTAGACACTGAAGCTTTCTTT
TRBV13	NA	TRBJ2-7	NA	CASSPTGYEQYF	TGTGCCAGCAGCCCCACAGGCTATGAGCAGTACTTC
TRBV6-5	NA	TRBJ1-4	TRBD1	CASSARDRNEKLFF	TGTGCCAGCAGCGCCCGGGACAGAAATGAAAAACTGTTTTTT
TRBV28	few	TRBJ2-1	NA	CASSPPLDRSHNEQFF	TGTGCCAGCAGTCCGCCTCTAGACAGGTCCCACAATGAGCAGTTCTTC
TRBV19	NA	TRBJ2-2	NA	CASTIRGANTGELFF	TGTGCCAGTACTATTCGGGGAGCGAACACCGGGGAGCTGTTTTTT
TRBV7-8	NA	TRBJ1-3	NA	CASAVSGNTIYF	TGTGCCAGCGCAGTTTCTGGAAACACCATATATTTT
TRBV30	NA	TRBJ2-1	NA	CAWSVNYQNEQFF	TGTGCCTGGAGTGTAAACTACCAGAATGAGCAGTTCTTC
TRBV2	NA	TRBJ1-2	NA	CASSIQGDGYTF	TGTGCCAGCAGCATACAGGGCGATGGCTACACCTTC
TRBV18	few	TRBJ2-7	NA	CASSPLFDYEQYF	TGTGCCAGCTCACCCCTATTTGACTACGAGCAGTACTTC
TRBV18	NA	TRBJ1-1	NA	CASSAGRMNTEAFF	TGTGCCAGCTCAGCGGGACGGATGAACACTGAAGCTTTCTTT
TRBV7-2	NA	TRBJ2-4	NA	CASSLGSGYTNIQYF	TGTGCCAGCAGCTTAGGGTCAGGGTACACGAACATTCAGTACTTC
TRBV11-3	NA	TRBJ1-1	NA	CASSSGQPNDEAFF	TGTGCCAGCAGCTCGGGACAACCGAACGATGAAGCTTTCTTT
TRBV6-5	NA	TRBJ2-1	TRBD2	CASSYQGLASNEQFF	TGTGCCAGCAGTTACCAGGGACTAGCGAGCAATGAGCAGTTCTTC
TRBV7-2	once	TRBJ2-5	NA	CASSLTAKETQYF	TGTGCCAGCAGCCTAACAGCAAAAGAGACCCAGTACTTC
TRBV19	NA	TRBJ1-2	NA	CASSPLTSFRDYGYTF	TGTGCCAGTAGTCCCCTGACATCCTTCAGGGACTATGGCTACACCTTC
TRBV3-1/TRBV3-2	NA	TRBJ1-3	NA	CASSQGGLGNTIYF	TGTGCCAGCAGCCAAGGCGGGTTAGGAAACACCATATATTTT
TRBV19	NA	TRBJ2-3	TRBD2	CASRNSGAPRDTQYF	TGTGCCAGTAGGAATAGCGGGGCCCCCAGGGATACGCAGTATTTT
TRBV19	NA	TRBJ2-3	TRBD2	CASRREGEITDTQYF	TGTGCCTCCAGGAGGGAGGGAGAGATAACAGATACGCAGTATTTT
TRBV7-9	NA	TRBJ2-1	NA	CASSLGLMSSYNEQFF	TGTGCCAGCAGCTTGGGACTCATGAGCTCCTACAATGAGCAGTTCTTC
TRBV29-1	NA	TRBJ1-3	NA	CSSWGGPGNTIYF	TGCAGCTCCTGGGGAGGACCTGGAAACACCATATATTTT
TRBV5-5	NA	TRBJ1-1	TRBD1	CASSFGQETEAFF	TGTGCCAGCAGCTTCGGACAGGAGACTGAAGCTTTCTTT
TRBV11-2	NA	TRBJ2-7	NA	CASSLGKTGLYEQYF	TGTGCCAGCAGCTTAGGTAAAACAGGGTTGTACGAGCAGTACTTC
TRBV11-2	NA	TRBJ2-1	NA	CASSFDSSSEQSYNEQFF	TGTGCCAGCAGCTTCGATTCCTCTAGCGAACAATCCTACAATGAGCAGTTCTTC
TRBV7-7	NA	TRBJ2-7	TRBD1	CASSPLDRGPSYEQYF	TGTGCTAGCAGCCCCCTCGACAGGGGACCTTCCTACGAGCAGTACTTC
TRBV28	NA	TRBJ1-4	TRBD1	CASRLLPGQGNEKLFF	TGTGCCAGCAGACTACTCCCGGGACAGGGAAATGAAAAACTGTTTTTT
TRBV19	NA	TRBJ2-2	NA	CASSTQGRDPYTGELFF	TGTGCCAGTAGTACTCAGGGGAGGGATCCTTACACCGGGGAGCTGTTTTTT
TRBV19	few	TRBJ2-7	NA	CASSIVGGTKEQYF	TGTGCCAGTAGTATAGTGGGCGGGACCAAGGAGCAGTACTTC
TRBV5-1	NA	TRBJ1-2	NA	CASSTGQMGYTF	TGCGCCAGCAGCACCGGACAGATGGGCTACACCTTC
TRBV9	once	TRBJ1-1	NA	CASSPRWGQAEAFF	TGTGCCAGCAGCCCTCGTTGGGGGCAGGCTGAAGCTTTCTTT
TRBV5-5	NA	TRBJ2-3	TRBD2	CASSSLRGGASGTQYF	TGTGCCAGCAGCTCCCTACGGGGAGGGGCCTCCGGTACGCAGTATTTT
TRBV5-1	NA	TRBJ2-2	NA	CASSLSWGLGTGELFF	TGCGCCAGCAGCTTGTCATGGGGGCTTGGCACCGGGGAGCTGTTTTTT
TRBV7-2	NA	TRBJ2-1	TRBD1	CASSFYKGAQDEQFF	TGTGCCAGCAGCTTTTATAAGGGGGCGCAGGATGAGCAGTTCTTC
TRBV11-1	NA	TRBJ1-6	TRBD1	CASSLSSGGNSPLHF	TGTGCCAGCAGCTTGAGTTCAGGGGGAAATTCACCCCTCCACTTT
TRBV19	NA	TRBJ1-2	TRBD1	CASSTRGKNGYTF	TGTGCCAGCAGTACCAGGGGGAAGAATGGCTACACCTTC
TRBV2	NA	TRBJ1-5	TRBD1	CASAGTAVNQPQHF	TGTGCCAGCGCCGGGACAGCAGTCAATCAGCCCCAGCATTTT